What follows are 10 T cell receptor beta chains derived from one specimen sequenced in a study of blood T cell repertoires in COVID-19. Repertoires were generated with immunoSEQ multiplex PCR, while TCRdb's copy carries only in-frame clones and drops some. The repertoire has 200,000 to 300,000 clones, approximately 88% of them found once; the top ten carry roughly 2.4%. Source material: PBMCs or T cells enriched from blood (not recorded which). These receptors were obtained from a woman aged 40-49 years with acute COVID-19.

The chain couples TRBV5-6 to TRBJ2-5; 8 bases are shared with TRBD2. The V and J ends lost 2 bases and 3 bases, in that order; junction bases with no gene match: 6. CDR1 SGHDT and CDR2 YYEEEE come from the germline V gene. There are 15 residues in the CDR3. CDR3 region: CASSLAGVAEETQYF. The DNA for the CDR3 is TGTGCCAGCAGCTTAGCGGGGGTTGCGGAAGAGACCCAGTACTTC.

The chain employs TRBV24-1 and TRBJ2-3; maybe TRBD1 (6 bases). Germline CDR1 reads KGHDR; CDR2 reads SFDVKD. Trimming pared 10 bases from V and 3 bases from J, leaving 16 bases between. This CDR3 has 14 amino acids. CDR3 sequence (DNA): TGTGCCACTGGGTCCGACAGGTCGACAGATACGCAGTATTTT. This encodes CATGSDRSTDTQYF.

As to this clone: Other DNA sequences from this sample encode an identical CDR3 as well. V usage is TRBV9 and J usage is TRBJ2-3, with D hard to call. The CDR3 has 13 amino acids. CDR1 SGDLS and CDR2 YYNGEE come from the germline V gene. Deletions cut 0 bases from V and 5 bases from J, with 7 bases between. This chain's CDR3 is CASSVAGGDTQYF. CDR3 bases: TGTGCCAGCAGCGTAGCCGGCGGAGATACGCAGTATTTT. The full variable domain, its missing parts supplied by reference TRBV9 and TRBJ2-3, is DSGVTQTPKHLITATGQRVTLRCSPRSGDLSVYWYQQSLDQGLQFLIQYYNGEERAKGNILERFSAQQFPDLHSELNLSSLELGDSALYFCASSVAGGDTQYFGPGTRLTVL.

The chain recombines TRBV30 with TRBJ2-1; D uncertain. V was trimmed by 0 bases and J by 7 bases, leaving 10 bases between them. Germline values: CDR1 GTSNPN, CDR2 SVGIG (reference sequence). CDR3 length equals 13 residues. CDR3 nucleotide sequence: TGTGCCTGGAGTGTAGAGTCAAAAAATGAGCAGTTCTTC. It translates to CAWSVESKNEQFF.

This chain links TRBV7-8 with TRBJ1-2; D is uncertain. Trimming pared 5 bases from V and 8 bases from J, leaving 21 bases between. CDR3 length: 15 amino acids. The germline V gene has CDR1 SGHVS and CDR2 FQNEAQ. DNA for the CDR3: TGTGCCAGCAGCCCTCTTGTGACCCCCACTAGGGGCTACACCTTC. It codes for CASSPLVTPTRGYTF.

The chain employs TRBV18 and TRBJ2-3; a possible D gene is TRBD2 (6 bases). CDR3 size: 13 residues. Germline CDR1 reads KGHSH; CDR2 reads LQKENI. The V end was cut by 6 bases, the J end by 6 bases, with 13 bases between. The CDR3 nucleotides read TGTGCCAGCTCGATACACGGGGGTGATACGCAGTATTTT. It specifies CASSIHGGDTQYF.

This rearrangement joins TRBV6-5 to TRBJ2-5, with 7 bases fitting TRBD2. V lost 2 bases to trimming and J lost 8 bases; unmatched junction nucleotides: 11. The CDR3 is 15 amino acids. Germline assignment: CDR1 MNHEY and CDR2 SVGAGI. DNA for the CDR3: TGTGCCAGCAGTTACCGGGGCGGGAGCCCCACCACCCAGTACTTC. The encoded protein is CASSYRGGSPTTQYF.

J is TRBJ1-3 and V is TRBV14, with D possibly matching TRBD1 (5 bases). This CDR3 comprises 14 residues. V lost 4 bases and J lost 4, with 11 bases in between. Germline V CDR1 and CDR2: SGHDN, FVKESK. The CDR3 region has the DNA TGTGCCAGCAGCCCCAGGGCTACGGGAAACACCATATATTTT. Translation gives CASSPRATGNTIYF.

Concerning this clone: Other DNA sequences from this sample encode an identical CDR3 as well. The chain couples TRBV10-3 to TRBJ2-2; D is perhaps TRBD1 (6 bases). Deletions cut 0 bases from V and 5 bases from J, with 7 bases between. Germline values: CDR1 ENHRY, CDR2 SYGVKD. CDR3 length equals 14 residues. CDR3 region: CAISESRGTGELFF. CDR3 DNA: TGTGCCATCAGTGAGTCGAGGGGGACCGGGGAGCTGTTTTTT.

This clone came up a few times. J is TRBJ2-2 and V is TRBV5-1; D is perhaps TRBD1 (6 bases). CDR1 is SGHRS and CDR2 is YFSETQ in the germline V gene. Trimming shortened V by 2 bases and J by 0 bases, and 11 bases separated the two germline ends. The CDR3 extends over 16 amino acids. This CDR3 reads CASSFSGTTNTGELFF. For the CDR3, the DNA is TGCGCCAGCAGCTTTTCCGGGACAACGAACACCGGGGAGCTGTTTTTT.